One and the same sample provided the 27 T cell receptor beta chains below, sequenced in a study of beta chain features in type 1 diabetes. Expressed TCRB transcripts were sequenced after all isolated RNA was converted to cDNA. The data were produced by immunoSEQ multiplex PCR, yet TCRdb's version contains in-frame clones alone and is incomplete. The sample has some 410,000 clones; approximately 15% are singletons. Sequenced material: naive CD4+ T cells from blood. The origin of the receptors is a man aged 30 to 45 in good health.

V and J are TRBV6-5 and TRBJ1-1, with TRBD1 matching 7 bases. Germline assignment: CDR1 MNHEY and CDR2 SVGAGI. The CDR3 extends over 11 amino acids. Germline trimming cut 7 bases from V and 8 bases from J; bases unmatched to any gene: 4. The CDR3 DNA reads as TGTGCCAGCACCCGACAGGGCGAAGCTTTCTTT. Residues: CASTRQGEAFF.

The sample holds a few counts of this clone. This CDR3 reads CASSVTPGQGTGELFF. The CDR3 DNA reads as TGTGCCAGCAGCGTTACCCCGGGACAGGGTACCGGGGAGCTGTTTTTT. The gene calls are TRBV9 and TRBJ2-2; 9 nucleotides align to TRBD1. Germline loops: CDR1 SGDLS, CDR2 YYNGEE. V trimming: 2 bases; J trimming: 5 bases; junction bases outside the gene matches: 7. This CDR3 spans 16 amino acids.

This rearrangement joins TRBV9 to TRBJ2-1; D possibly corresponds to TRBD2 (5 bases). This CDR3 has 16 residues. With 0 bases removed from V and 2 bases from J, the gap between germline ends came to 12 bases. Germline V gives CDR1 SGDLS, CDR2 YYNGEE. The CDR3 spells CASSVATGRTYNEQFF. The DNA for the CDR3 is TGTGCCAGCAGCGTAGCTACGGGAAGGACCTACAATGAGCAGTTCTTC.

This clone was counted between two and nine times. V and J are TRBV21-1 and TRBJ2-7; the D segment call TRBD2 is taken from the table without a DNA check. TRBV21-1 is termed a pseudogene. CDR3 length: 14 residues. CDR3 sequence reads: CASSKEISVYEQYV. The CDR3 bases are TGTGCCAGCAGCAAAGAAATTAGCGTCTACGAGCAGTACGTC.

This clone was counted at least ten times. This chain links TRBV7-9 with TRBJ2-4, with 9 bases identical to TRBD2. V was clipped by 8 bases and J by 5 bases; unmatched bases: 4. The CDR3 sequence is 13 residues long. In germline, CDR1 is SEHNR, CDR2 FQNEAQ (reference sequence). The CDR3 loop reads CASLTSGENIQYF. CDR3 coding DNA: TGTGCCAGCCTGACTAGCGGAGAAAACATTCAGTACTTC.

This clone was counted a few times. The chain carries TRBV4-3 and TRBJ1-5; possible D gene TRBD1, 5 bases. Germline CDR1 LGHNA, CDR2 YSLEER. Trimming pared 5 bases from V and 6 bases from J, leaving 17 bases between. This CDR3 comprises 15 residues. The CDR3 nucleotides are TGCGCCAGCAGCAAAGGCAGAGCAGGGCCTCAGCCCCAGCATTTT. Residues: CASSKGRAGPQPQHF.

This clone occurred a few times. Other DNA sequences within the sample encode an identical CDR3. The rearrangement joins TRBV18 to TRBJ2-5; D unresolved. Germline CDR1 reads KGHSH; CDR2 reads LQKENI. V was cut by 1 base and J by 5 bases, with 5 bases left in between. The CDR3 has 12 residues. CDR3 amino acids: CASSPLRETQYF. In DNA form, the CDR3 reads TGTGCCAGCTCACCACTCCGGGAGACCCAGTACTTC.

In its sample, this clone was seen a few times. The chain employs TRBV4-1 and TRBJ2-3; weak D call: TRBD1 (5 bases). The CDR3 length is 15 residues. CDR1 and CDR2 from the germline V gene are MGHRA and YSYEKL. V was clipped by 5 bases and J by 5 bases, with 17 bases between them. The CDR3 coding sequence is TGCGCCAGCAGCACCGGTGACAGAAGATTAGATACGCAGTATTTT. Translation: CASSTGDRRLDTQYF.

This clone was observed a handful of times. The CDR3 here is CASSPGQGSSYEQYF. CDR3 nucleotide sequence: TGCGCCAGCAGCCCGGGACAGGGGAGCTCCTACGAGCAGTACTTC. This sequence joins TRBV5-1 and TRBJ2-7; 10 bases are a match to TRBD1. This CDR3 spans 15 amino acids. Per germline, CDR1 SGHRS and CDR2 YFSETQ. V was clipped by 4 bases and J by 0 bases; unmatched bases: 4. The full variable domain, completed using reference TRBV5-1 and TRBJ2-7, is KAGVTQTPRYLIKTRGQQVTLSCSPISGHRSVSWYQQTPGQGLQFLFEYFSETQRNKGNFPGRFSGRQFSNSRSEMNVSTLELGDSALYLCASSPGQGSSYEQYFGPGTRLTVT.

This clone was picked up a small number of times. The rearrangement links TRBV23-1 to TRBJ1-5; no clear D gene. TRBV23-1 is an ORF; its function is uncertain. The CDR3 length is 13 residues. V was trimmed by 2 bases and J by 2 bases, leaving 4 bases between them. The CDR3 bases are TGCGCCAGCAGTCAAGAGGGCAATCAGCCCCAGCATTTT. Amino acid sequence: CASSQEGNQPQHF.

The CDR3 coding sequence is TGTGCCAGCAGCGTACAAGGAGGGGCTCAGTACTTC. It codes for CASSVQGGAQYF. The chain joins TRBV9 to TRBJ2-5, with a possible D match to TRBD2 (6 bases). CDR3 length: 12 amino acids. The germline V gene has CDR1 SGDLS and CDR2 YYNGEE. V was trimmed by 1 base and J by 11 bases, leaving 12 bases between them. Supplemented by reference TRBV9 and TRBJ2-5, the full variable domain reads DSGVTQTPKHLITATGQRVTLRCSPRSGDLSVYWYQQSLDQGLQFLIQYYNGEERAKGNILERFSAQQFPDLHSELNLSSLELGDSALYFCASSVQGGAQYFGPGTRLLVL.

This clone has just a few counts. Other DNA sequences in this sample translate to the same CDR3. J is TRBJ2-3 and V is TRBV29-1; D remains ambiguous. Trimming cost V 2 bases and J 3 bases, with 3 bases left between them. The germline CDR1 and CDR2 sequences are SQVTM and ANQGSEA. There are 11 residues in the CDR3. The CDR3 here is CSVESTDTQYF. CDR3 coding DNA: TGCAGCGTTGAAAGTACAGATACGCAGTATTTT.

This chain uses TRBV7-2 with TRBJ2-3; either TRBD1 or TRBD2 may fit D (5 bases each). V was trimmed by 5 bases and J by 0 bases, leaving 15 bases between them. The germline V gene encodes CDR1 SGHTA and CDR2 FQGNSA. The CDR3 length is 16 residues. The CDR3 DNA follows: TGTGCCAGCAGCGCCCACTTGGGGGTTAGCACAGATACGCAGTATTTT. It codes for CASSAHLGVSTDTQYF.

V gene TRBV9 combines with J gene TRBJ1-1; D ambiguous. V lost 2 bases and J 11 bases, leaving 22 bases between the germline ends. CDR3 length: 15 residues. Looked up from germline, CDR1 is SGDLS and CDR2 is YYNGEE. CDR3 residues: CASSVLAALRIVAFF. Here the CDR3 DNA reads TGTGCCAGCAGCGTCCTAGCAGCGTTGAGGATTGTGGCTTTCTTT.

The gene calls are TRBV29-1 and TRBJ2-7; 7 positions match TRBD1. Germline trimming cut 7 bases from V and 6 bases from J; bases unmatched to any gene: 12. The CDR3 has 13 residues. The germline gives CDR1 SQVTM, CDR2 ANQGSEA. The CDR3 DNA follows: TGCAGCGCCCAAGAGGGGGCGCAGGGCGAGCAGTACTTC. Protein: CSAQEGAQGEQYF.

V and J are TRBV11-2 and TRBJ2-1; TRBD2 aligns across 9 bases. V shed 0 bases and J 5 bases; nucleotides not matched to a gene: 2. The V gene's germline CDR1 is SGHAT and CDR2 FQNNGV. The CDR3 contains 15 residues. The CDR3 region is CASSLEAGGNNEQFF. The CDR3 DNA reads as TGTGCCAGCAGCTTAGAAGCGGGAGGCAACAATGAGCAGTTCTTC.

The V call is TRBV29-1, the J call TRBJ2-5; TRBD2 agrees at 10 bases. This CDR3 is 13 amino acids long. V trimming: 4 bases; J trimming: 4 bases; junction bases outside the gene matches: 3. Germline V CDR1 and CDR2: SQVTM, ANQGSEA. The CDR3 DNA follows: TGCAGCGTTGGTCCTAGCGGGGGAGAGACCCAGTACTTC. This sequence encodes CSVGPSGGETQYF.

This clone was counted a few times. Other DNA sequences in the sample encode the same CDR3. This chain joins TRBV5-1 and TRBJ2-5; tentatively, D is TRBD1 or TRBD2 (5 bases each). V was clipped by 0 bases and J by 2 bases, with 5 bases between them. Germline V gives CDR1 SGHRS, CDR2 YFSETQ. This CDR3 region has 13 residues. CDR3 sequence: CASSLGGQETQYF. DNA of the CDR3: TGCGCCAGCAGCTTGGGGGGGCAAGAGACCCAGTACTTC. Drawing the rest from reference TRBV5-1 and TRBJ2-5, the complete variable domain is KAGVTQTPRYLIKTRGQQVTLSCSPISGHRSVSWYQQTPGQGLQFLFEYFSETQRNKGNFPGRFSGRQFSNSRSEMNVSTLELGDSALYLCASSLGGQETQYFGPGTRLLVL.

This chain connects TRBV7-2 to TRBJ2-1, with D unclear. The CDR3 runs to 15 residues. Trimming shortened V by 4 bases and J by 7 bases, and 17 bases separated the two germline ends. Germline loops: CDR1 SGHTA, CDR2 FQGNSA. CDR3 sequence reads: CASSSQNRVGNEQFF. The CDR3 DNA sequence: TGTGCCAGCAGCTCGCAGAACCGAGTAGGAAATGAGCAGTTCTTC.

This CDR3 reads CASSLMASGGLRTQYF. The DNA of the CDR3 is TGTGCCAGCAGCTTAATGGCTAGCGGGGGGCTCCGGACCCAGTACTTC. The rearrangement joins TRBV5-4 to TRBJ2-5, with TRBD2 identical over 11 bases. V was pared by 2 bases and J by 7 bases, with 10 bases of the junction left unmatched. Germline CDR1 and CDR2: SGHNT and YYREEE (reference sequence). CDR3 length equals 16 residues.

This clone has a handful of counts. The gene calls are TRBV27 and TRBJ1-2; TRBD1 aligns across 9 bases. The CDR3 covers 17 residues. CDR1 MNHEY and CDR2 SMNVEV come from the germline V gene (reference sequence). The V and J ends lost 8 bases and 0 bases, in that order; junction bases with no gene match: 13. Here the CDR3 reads CASRTTGGGTTNYGYTF. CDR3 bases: TGTGCCAGCCGGACCACAGGGGGCGGAACCACTAACTATGGCTACACCTTC.

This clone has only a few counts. As DNA, the CDR3 is TGTGCCAGCAGCATACGACCCTTCTTCCCAGATACGCAGTATTTT. Encoded protein: CASSIRPFFPDTQYF. The rearrangement uses TRBV14 and TRBJ2-3; D remains unclear. The CDR3 is 15 residues long. V was pared by 5 bases and J by 4 bases, with 16 bases between. CDR1 is SGHDN and CDR2 is FVKESK in the germline V gene.

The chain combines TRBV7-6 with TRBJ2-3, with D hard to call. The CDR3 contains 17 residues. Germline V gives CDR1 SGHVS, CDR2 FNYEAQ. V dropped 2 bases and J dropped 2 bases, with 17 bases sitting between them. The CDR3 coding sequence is TGTGCCAGCAGCTTATCTGTCAGGCGTCCGAACACAGATACGCAGTATTTT. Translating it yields CASSLSVRRPNTDTQYF.

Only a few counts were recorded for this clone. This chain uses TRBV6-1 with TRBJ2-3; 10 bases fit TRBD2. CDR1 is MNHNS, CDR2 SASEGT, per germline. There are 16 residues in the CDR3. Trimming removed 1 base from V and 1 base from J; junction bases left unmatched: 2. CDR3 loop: CASSEGGTSGTDTQYF. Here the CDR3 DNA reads TGTGCCAGCAGTGAAGGTGGGACTAGCGGCACAGATACGCAGTATTTT.

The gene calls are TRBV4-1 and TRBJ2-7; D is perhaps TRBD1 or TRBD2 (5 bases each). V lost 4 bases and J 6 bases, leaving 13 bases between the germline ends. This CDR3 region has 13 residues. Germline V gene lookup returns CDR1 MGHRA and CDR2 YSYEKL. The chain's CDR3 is CASSRTSGREQYF. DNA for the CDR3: TGCGCCAGCAGCCGGACCTCGGGGCGCGAGCAGTACTTC.

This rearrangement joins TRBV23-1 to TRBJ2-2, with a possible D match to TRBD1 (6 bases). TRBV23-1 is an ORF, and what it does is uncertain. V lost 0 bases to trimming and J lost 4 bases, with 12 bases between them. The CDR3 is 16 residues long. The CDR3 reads CASSQSAQGTTGELFF. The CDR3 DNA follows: TGCGCCAGCAGTCAATCGGCACAGGGTACCACCGGGGAGCTGTTTTTT.

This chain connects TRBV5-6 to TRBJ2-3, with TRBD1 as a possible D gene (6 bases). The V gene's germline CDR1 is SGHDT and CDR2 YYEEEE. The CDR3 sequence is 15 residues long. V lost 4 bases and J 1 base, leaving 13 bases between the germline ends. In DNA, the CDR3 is TGTGCCAGCAGCGCGGTGGACAGAGGCACAGATACGCAGTATTTT. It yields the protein CASSAVDRGTDTQYF.